This T cell receptor beta chain was observed in a study of T cell responses to AZD1222 COVID-19 vaccine listed by TCRdb under 2021. About the investigation overall: AZD1222 recipients whose second dose came at about 4 weeks and those whose second dose came at about 12 weeks were combined into one group, since spike-specific TCR depth and breadth did not differ between the two schedules. A total of more than 230 trial participants underwent TCR sequencing, of whom 200 to 220 had received two doses of AZD1222 and some 25 had received two doses of the MenACWY control vaccine. Trial participants were enrolled into age subgroups of 18-55, 56-69 and 70-plus years, which contained about 150, 28 and 57 TCR-sequenced participants, respectively.

About this clone itself: Its antigen is not yet known. No clone much larger than this one lies a single base away; base qualities are absent.

In the germline V gene, CDR1 corresponds to KGHSH and CDR2 to LQKENI. V sheds 2 bases and J sheds 7 bases, leaving 18 bases between their ends. Spanning cysteine to phenylalanine, the CDR3 consists of 16 amino acids. Only the CDR3 part of the read is kept: 48 bases, read in frame from the first base. Taken with the paper, the label for time point translates to: baseline before first vaccination. Vaccinee samples were obtained from the UK trials COV001 and COV002, which included a single-blind randomized controlled phase 2/3 trial of AZD1222 (ChAdOx1 nCoV-19) in healthy adults. For TCRbeta chain sequencing, PBMC samples were collected from trial participants at day 0 and at day 28 after the second dose. The CDR3 regions of human TCRbeta chains were analyzed by immunosequencing. The original methods were these. Repertoire TCRs were matched against a reference library of SARS-CoV-2-specific TCRs generated with the MIRA antigen-specificity platform. Breadth was defined as the fraction of unique TCRs that were SARS-CoV-2-associated, and depth was defined as the fraction of total T cells that were SARS-CoV-2-associated. Using the MIRA data, each spike-specific TCR was assigned both to the spike region to which the TCR was reactive and to a CD4 or CD8 class. Log10-transformed breadth and depth values were compared by one-way ANOVA with Sidak's multiple comparisons tests. TCRdb's version of the immuneACCESS table is confined to in-frame rearrangements and falls short of the full clone set. An unresolved V gene accounts for under half of the shortfall where checked; the remainder is of unknown origin. For V, J and clone size, that table is used; D and trimming come from the DNA. Here the sample has about 140,000 clones; roughly 91% occur a single time. The ten top clones hold about 9.1% of the sample.

Overall results and qualifications from the work: In the small 56-69-year group, the increase in depth fell short of significance, most likely because of low power. Reportedly, almost half of the unique spike-specific TCRs recognized epitopes lying outside the regions that are mutated in the B.1.351 and B.1.1.7 variants. The whole spike protein was spanned by vaccine-associated CD4 TCRs, and dominant responses were seen in regions 160-218 and 743-854. After two AZD1222 doses, both the breadth and the depth of spike-specific TCRs were significantly higher than at day 0 and than in MenACWY recipients. Conclusions about previously exposed vaccinees are limited, since just five to seven AZD1222 recipients were seropositive for SARS-CoV-2 at baseline. Most participants were white British and females outnumbered males, and the authors suggested that clonal diversity may have been underestimated. Because no samples from the day 14 peak response were available, repertoires could be characterized only after the peak T cell response.

The chain is assembled from TRBV18 and TRBJ1-5, with the D gene uncertain. The sample here was peripheral blood, taken on day 0 of AZD1222 vaccination. This clonotype was sampled from an adult in good health. The DNA sequence is given as TGTGCCAGCTCACCAATAAGGGCCGGGGAGAGGCAGCCCCAGCATTTT. Its protein product is CASSPIRAGERQPQHF. The variable domain in full, with residues beyond the CDR3 obtained from the reference TRBV18 and TRBJ1-5 genes, is NAGVMQNPRHLVRRRGQEARLRCSPMKGHSHVYWYRQLPEEGLKFMVYLQKENIIDESGMPKERFSAEFPKEGPSILRIQQVVRGDSAAYFCASSPIRAGERQPQHFGDGTRLSIL.